The entry below gives a single TCR beta chain sequence along with its context. Its binding antigen is unknown. No clone much larger than this one lies a single base away; base qualities are absent. This entry belongs to a study of response to subunit inactivated influenza vaccine (dated by TCRdb to 2016 to 2018). Regarding the complete study: Deep quantitative T cell receptor repertoire profiling was used in the study to track responses to a trivalent subunit inactivated influenza vaccine.

The library was built by means of RT-PCR. The sequencer listed for this sample is Illumina HiSeq 2500. Through fastp at Q25 and MiXCR, TCRdb rebuilt clones from the public reads, retaining in-frame beta chains. CDR3 protein duplicates are merged, each entry listing the most common genes and DNA. This sample has roughly 700,000 distinct CDR3 sequences in its table, and about 15% of those were observed once. 6% to 7% of the sample rests with the top ten. Trimming takes 0 bases from V and 3 bases from J, and the germline ends sit 13 bases apart. Including the terminal cysteine and phenylalanine, the CDR3 comprises 15 residues. The only DNA kept is the CDR3, 45 bases in frame from the first base. Per the germline V gene, SGHDT is the CDR1 and YYEEEE is the CDR2. Study-wide findings and limitations: According to the authors, only a limited number of new T cells may be recruited by each seasonal influenza vaccination.

The sequence came from a man aged 50 to 59 who received an inactivated influenza vaccine. Donor details come from another sample of the same person, matched by shared clones. The sample was PBMCs from blood, taken less than 15 days before vaccination. The sequence links TRBV5-6 to TRBJ2-7; TRBD1 might be the D gene, on 5 matching bases. The CDR3: CASSLGQPGNYEQYF. The sequenced DNA is TGTGCCAGCAGCTTGGGACAGCCTGGGAACTACGAGCAGTACTTC.